This T cell receptor (beta chain) was retrieved from a study of blood T cell repertoires in COVID-19. To note about this clone: This CDR3 is also generated by other DNA sequences in the sample.

From germline, CDR1 is MNHEY and CDR2 SMNVEV (reference sequence). The V gene lost 3 bases and the J gene lost 2 bases, with 7 bases spanning the gap. CDR3 length: 13 residues. The method was immunoSEQ multiplex PCR; TCRdb's version includes in-frame clones alone and lacks a portion of them. The table includes approximately 120,000 clones, roughly nine tenths detected once. This clonotype originated in a man aged 45-60 years with COVID-19, enrolled during active disease. Specimen: peripheral blood. The rearrangement links TRBV27 to TRBJ1-1, with D uncertain. The CDR3 sequence is CASSFNSNTEAFF. The CDR3 DNA reads as TGTGCCAGCAGTTTCAACAGCAACACTGAAGCTTTCTTT.